Following are 27 T cell receptor beta chains from one sample sequenced in a study of CD8 T cells in Susac syndrome. The RNA input was 0.5 to 1 ug, and it was reverse transcribed with random hexamers. In TCRdb, the immunoSEQ multiplex PCR reads were re-called with MiXCR into one record per CDR3 protein. The sample has around 300,000 distinct CDR3 sequences, 85% seen once. Material for sequencing was CD8+ T cells from PBMCs. The receptors were sampled from a human donor with multiple sclerosis.

The chain carries TRBV27 and TRBJ1-5; D is unclear. This CDR3 region has 15 residues. V was shortened by 7 bases and J by 2 bases, with 15 bases between the two germline ends. The V gene's germline CDR1 is MNHEY and CDR2 SMNVEV (reference sequence). CDR3 residues: CASTRERDGNQPQHF. The CDR3 DNA sequence: TGTGCCAGCACCCGGGAAAGGGATGGCAATCAGCCCCAGCATTTT.

The CDR3 reads CATSGQQTANEQFF. CDR3 coding DNA: TGTGCCACCAGTGGTCAACAAACCGCAAATGAGCAGTTCTTC. This sequence joins TRBV24-1 and TRBJ2-1; D is unclear. The CDR3 extends over 14 amino acids. The V end was cut by 5 bases, the J end by 7 bases, with 14 bases between. Germline V CDR1 and CDR2: KGHDR, SFDVKD.

This chain links TRBV12-3 or TRBV12-4 with TRBJ2-7; perhaps D is TRBD1 or TRBD2 (5 bases each). Trimming cost V 5 bases and J 0 bases, with 14 bases left between them. The CDR3 sequence is 15 residues long. CDR3 DNA: TGTGCCAGCAGTCCCGGGACGGGCAGCTCCTACGAGCAGTACTTC. This translates into CASSPGTGSSYEQYF.

CDR3 loop: CASRELAGGTYEQYF. The CDR3 coding sequence is TGTGCCAGCAGGGAACTAGCGGGAGGAACCTACGAGCAGTACTTC. The chain recombines TRBV28 with TRBJ2-7, with 12 bases identical to TRBD2. This CDR3 comprises 15 residues. J lost 2 bases, V lost 6 bases, and 5 bases had no gene match. Germline assignment: CDR1 MDHEN and CDR2 SYDVKM.

This clonotype was seen once. The rearrangement uses TRBV19 and TRBJ2-3, with D possibly being TRBD2 (5 bases). Germline V lookup: CDR1 LNHDA, CDR2 SQIVND (reference sequence). The CDR3 extends over 16 amino acids. V gave up 3 bases and J gave up 2 bases, with 15 bases separating them. The CDR3 sequence is CASSMDRGLPTDTQYF. The CDR3 DNA reads TGTGCCAGTAGTATGGACCGGGGTCTCCCCACAGATACGCAGTATTTT. Full variable domain (rest looked up from reference TRBV19 and TRBJ2-3): DGGITQSPKYLFRKEGQNVTLSCEQNLNHDAMYWYRQDPGQGLRLIYYSQIVNDFQKGDIAEGYSVSREKKESFPLTVTSAQKNPTAFYLCASSMDRGLPTDTQYFGPGTRLTVL.

The chain couples TRBV7-9 to TRBJ1-5, with D unclear. The V gene's germline CDR1 is SEHNR and CDR2 FQNEAQ (reference sequence). V lost 3 bases to trimming and J lost 4 bases, with 4 bases between them. The CDR3 consists of 12 residues. Here the CDR3 DNA reads TGTGCCAGCAGCTTCAAGAATCAGCCCCAGCATTTT. Amino acid sequence: CASSFKNQPQHF.

The rearrangement links TRBV24-1 to TRBJ2-7; D possibly corresponds to TRBD2 (5 bases). The germline CDR1 and CDR2 sequences are KGHDR and SFDVKD. The V gene lost 4 bases and the J gene lost 4 bases, with 10 bases spanning the gap. CDR3 length: 13 amino acids. CDR3 residues: CATSDPPGYEQYF. CDR3 bases: TGTGCCACCAGTGACCCGCCGGGATACGAGCAGTACTTC.

The chain is built from TRBV6-2 or TRBV6-3 and TRBJ2-7, with 7 bases that match TRBD2. CDR3 size: 16 residues. Germline assignment: CDR1 MNHEY and CDR2 SVGEGT. J lost 1 base, V lost 5 bases, and 11 bases had no gene match. The CDR3 loop reads CASSPTGGSGSYEQYF. The CDR3 nucleotides read TGTGCCAGCAGTCCTACTGGCGGGAGTGGGTCCTACGAGCAGTACTTC.

The chain carries TRBV7-9 and TRBJ2-6, with 10 nucleotides matching TRBD1. J was trimmed by 0 bases and V by 7 bases; bases with no gene match: 12. From germline, CDR1 is SEHNR and CDR2 FQNEAQ (reference sequence). This CDR3 has 19 residues. The CDR3 DNA sequence: TGTGCCAGCATTAAACCTAGGGACAGGGGTAACTCTGGGGCCAACGTCCTGACTTTC. The encoded protein is CASIKPRDRGNSGANVLTF.

The chain links TRBV27 to TRBJ2-7; D gene ambiguous. With 8 bases removed from V and 0 bases from J, the gap between germline ends came to 11 bases. Germline values: CDR1 MNHEY, CDR2 SMNVEV (reference sequence). This CDR3 contains 13 residues. CDR3 DNA sequence: TGTGCCAGCGGCGAAGGTACCTCCTACGAGCAGTACTTC. This codes for CASGEGTSYEQYF.

The chain recombines TRBV7-9 with TRBJ2-7; D remains unclear. Germline CDR1 SEHNR, CDR2 FQNEAQ (reference sequence). The V and J ends lost 4 bases and 6 bases respectively, with 7 bases between them. CDR3 length: 11 residues. The CDR3 spells CASSWASEQYF. CDR3 DNA sequence: TGTGCCAGCAGCTGGGCATCCGAGCAGTACTTC.

CDR3 coding DNA: TGTGCCAGCACACAAACAGGGGCTGGAAACACCATATATTTT. It specifies CASTQTGAGNTIYF. This chain uses TRBV28 with TRBJ1-3; 7 nucleotides match TRBD1. The germline V gene encodes CDR1 MDHEN and CDR2 SYDVKM. The length of the CDR3 is 14 residues. The ends lost 7 bases at V and 2 bases at J; junction bases unmatched: 5. The complete variable domain, with remaining parts taken from reference TRBV28 and TRBJ1-3, reads DVKVTQSSRYLVKRTGEKVFLECVQDMDHENMFWYRQDPGLGLRLIYFSYDVKMKEKGDIPEGYSVSREKKERFSLILESASTNQTSMYLCASTQTGAGNTIYFGEGSWLTVV.

The chain recombines TRBV28 with TRBJ2-7, with 9 bases fitting TRBD2. The J segment lost 3 bases and the V segment lost 3 bases, leaving 6 bases of the junction unmatched. CDR3 length equals 15 residues. The V gene's germline CDR1 is MDHEN and CDR2 SYDVKM. The CDR3 DNA follows: TGTGCCAGCAGTTTGCCTAGCGGGATGGGCTACGAGCAGTACTTC. Protein product: CASSLPSGMGYEQYF.

The J gene is TRBJ2-1, the V gene TRBV29-1; TRBD1 is a possible D gene (5 bases). In germline, CDR1 is SQVTM, CDR2 ANQGSEA. This CDR3 contains 15 residues. V was trimmed by 6 bases and J by 0 bases, leaving 15 bases between them. The CDR3 DNA is TGCAGCGTATGGGGCCACCTAAGCTCCTACAATGAGCAGTTCTTC. Protein product: CSVWGHLSSYNEQFF.

In this sample, this clonotype turned up many times. The V call is TRBV5-1, the J call TRBJ2-3; TRBD1 or TRBD2 may be the D gene (5 bases each). This CDR3 is 15 amino acids long. Germline assignment: CDR1 SGHRS and CDR2 YFSETQ. V was shortened by 4 bases and J by 1 base, with 13 bases between the two germline ends. Written as DNA, the CDR3 is TGCGCCAGCAGCGACGGGACCGACCGCACAGATACGCAGTATTTT. Translation gives CASSDGTDRTDTQYF.

The chain links TRBV10-3 to TRBJ2-7, with D possibly TRBD1 on 6 matching bases. The CDR3 sequence is 15 residues long. V gave up 4 bases and J gave up 2 bases, with 15 bases separating them. Germline V CDR1 and CDR2: ENHRY, SYGVKD. In DNA form, the CDR3 reads TGTGCCATCAGTGTAGGTAGGGGGAGTCCCTACGAGCAGTACTTC. Protein sequence: CAISVGRGSPYEQYF.

J is TRBJ2-5 and V is TRBV4-3; D not resolved. The CDR3 spans 16 residues. Germline lookup yields CDR1 LGHNA and CDR2 YSLEER. The V end was cut by 4 bases, the J end by 5 bases, with 20 bases between. The CDR3 is CASSLRIGPKWETQYF. The CDR3 bases are TGCGCCAGCAGCCTACGAATTGGCCCTAAGTGGGAGACCCAGTACTTC.

V gene TRBV27 combines with J gene TRBJ2-3; tentatively, D is TRBD1 (6 bases). V dropped 2 bases and J dropped 0 bases, with 15 bases sitting between them. The CDR3 has 17 residues. Germline loops: CDR1 MNHEY, CDR2 SMNVEV (reference sequence). In nucleotides, the CDR3 is TGTGCCAGCAGTTTAGTCGGACAGACCTTTAGCACAGATACGCAGTATTTT. Its protein product is CASSLVGQTFSTDTQYF.

This clonotype occurred a few times. The rearrangement links TRBV7-6 to TRBJ1-2; 9 bases are shared with TRBD1. J was trimmed by 4 bases and V by 5 bases; bases with no gene match: 11. Germline loops: CDR1 SGHVS, CDR2 FNYEAQ. This CDR3 has 16 residues. The CDR3 DNA reads TGTGCCAGCAGCGGTATTTCCGGGACAGGGCTCTATGGCTACACCTTC. As protein: CASSGISGTGLYGYTF.

V and J are TRBV19 and TRBJ2-1; no firm D call. This CDR3 contains 11 residues. The germline CDR1 and CDR2 sequences are LNHDA and SQIVND (reference sequence). Trimming cost V 3 bases and J 11 bases, with 8 bases left between them. Here the CDR3 reads CASSILEKQFF. The CDR3 DNA is TGTGCCAGTAGTATTCTGGAGAAGCAGTTCTTC.

This clonotype was counted between two and nine times. The chain combines TRBV11-2 with TRBJ1-5; possible D gene TRBD1, 5 bases. From germline, CDR1 is SGHAT and CDR2 FQNNGV. The CDR3 spans 14 residues. Trimming shortened V by 1 base and J by 3 bases, and 7 bases separated the two germline ends. CDR3 in DNA: TGTGCCAGCAGCTTAGGGGGGTTCAATCAGCCCCAGCATTTT. This encodes CASSLGGFNQPQHF.

The chain links TRBV9 to TRBJ2-5, with D possibly being TRBD2 (6 bases). CDR3 length: 16 residues. Germline CDR1 SGDLS, CDR2 YYNGEE. V lost 0 bases and J lost 6, with 18 bases in between. CDR3 nucleotide sequence: TGTGCCAGCAGCGTAGGAGGGTTGGGACTGACGCAGACCCAGTACTTC. Its protein product is CASSVGGLGLTQTQYF. Combining the CDR3 with reference TRBV9 and TRBJ2-5 gives the whole variable domain DSGVTQTPKHLITATGQRVTLRCSPRSGDLSVYWYQQSLDQGLQFLIQYYNGEERAKGNILERFSAQQFPDLHSELNLSSLELGDSALYFCASSVGGLGLTQTQYFGPGTRLLVL.

Only one count was recorded for this clonotype. The V call is TRBV12-3 or TRBV12-4, the J call TRBJ1-5; D not resolved. V lost 3 bases to trimming and J lost 3 bases, with 9 bases between them. This CDR3 region has 14 residues. The CDR3 DNA is TGTGCCAGCAGTTTTTGGGAACCCAATCAGCCCCAGCATTTT. Amino acids: CASSFWEPNQPQHF.

This clonotype was found once. The J gene is TRBJ2-7, the V gene TRBV20-1; 9 nucleotides line up with TRBD2. The CDR3 spans 16 residues. J lost 3 bases, V lost 3 bases, and 12 bases had no gene match. Germline CDR1 DFQATT, CDR2 SNEGSKA (reference sequence). CDR3 sequence: CSARAPGSGRRYEQYF. CDR3 nucleotides: TGCAGTGCTAGGGCCCCGGGAAGCGGGAGGCGCTACGAGCAGTACTTC.

The chain links TRBV4-3 to TRBJ2-7; 9 bases fit TRBD1. V dropped 3 bases and J dropped 3; count of bases not matched to a gene: 9. Germline V gene lookup returns CDR1 LGHNA and CDR2 YSLEER. The CDR3 covers 16 residues. As DNA, the CDR3 is TGCGCCAGCAGCCATTTATCGGGACAGGGCCACTACGAGCAGTACTTC. Translation: CASSHLSGQGHYEQYF.

The chain joins TRBV27 to TRBJ1-5, with D possibly TRBD1 on 6 matching bases. Trimming pared 1 base from V and 3 bases from J, leaving 10 bases between. From germline, CDR1 is MNHEY and CDR2 SMNVEV (reference sequence). CDR3 size: 15 residues. In DNA, the CDR3 is TGTGCCAGCAGTTTATACCAGGGGAACAATCAGCCCCAGCATTTT. It yields the protein CASSLYQGNNQPQHF.

This chain connects TRBV4-2 to TRBJ2-5; 9 positions agree with TRBD2. With V trimmed by 1 base and J by 10 bases, 7 bases remained unmatched. CDR3 size: 14 residues. The germline V gene has CDR1 LGHNA and CDR2 YNFKEQ. The CDR3 spells CASSQVAGAWDQYF. The CDR3 nucleotides read TGTGCCAGCAGCCAAGTAGCGGGGGCCTGGGACCAGTACTTC.